Listed here are 6 T cell receptor beta chains from one sample, sequenced in a study of blood T cell repertoires in COVID-19. Data came from immunoSEQ multiplex PCR; TCRdb stores just in-frame clones and leaves some out. The sample includes roughly 170,000 clones, approximately 84% of them seen just once. The specimen sequenced was peripheral blood. All receptors come from a human donor in a cohort sampled during active COVID-19.

The chain joins TRBV9 to TRBJ1-1; TRBD1 matches at 8 bases. The CDR3 has 16 residues. J lost 5 bases, V lost 4 bases, and 13 bases had no gene match. CDR1 is SGDLS and CDR2 is YYNGEE in the germline V gene. CDR3 nucleotides: TGTGCCAGCAGCTCCGACCCTGGACAGGGAGGTACTGAAGCTTTCTTT. This gives the protein CASSSDPGQGGTEAFF. The variable domain in full, with the rest retrieved from reference TRBV9 and TRBJ1-1, is DSGVTQTPKHLITATGQRVTLRCSPRSGDLSVYWYQQSLDQGLQFLIQYYNGEERAKGNILERFSAQQFPDLHSELNLSSLELGDSALYFCASSSDPGQGGTEAFFGQGTRLTVV.

The CDR3 sequence: CASSLTGLGEQFF. CDR3 in DNA: TGTGCCAGCAGCCTGACAGGGTTGGGTGAGCAGTTCTTC. V usage is TRBV7-9 and J usage is TRBJ2-1; 7 bases match TRBD1. The CDR3 sequence is 13 residues long. V dropped 5 bases and J dropped 9; count of bases not matched to a gene: 7. The germline CDR1 and CDR2 sequences are SEHNR and FQNEAQ (reference sequence). Complete variable domain (other parts from reference TRBV7-9 and TRBJ2-1): DTGVSQNPRHKITKRGQNVTFRCDPISEHNRLYWYRQTLGQGPEFLTYFQNEAQLEKSRLLSDRFSAERPKGSFSTLEIQRTEQGDSAMYLCASSLTGLGEQFFGPGTRLTVL.

Only a few counts were recorded for this clone. V gene TRBV12-3 or TRBV12-4 combines with J gene TRBJ2-3; no reliable D call. V gave up 3 bases and J gave up 6 bases, with 4 bases separating them. This CDR3 has 11 amino acids. CDR3 coding DNA: TGTGCCAGCAGTTTCGTGGATACGCAGTATTTT. Its translation is CASSFVDTQYF.

The rearrangement uses TRBV4-1 and TRBJ1-4; no reliable D call. Trimming stripped 1 base from V and 8 bases from J, with 11 bases between. Germline-derived CDR1 and CDR2 are MGHRA and YSYEKL. There are 14 residues in the CDR3. The CDR3 DNA reads as TGCGCCAGCAGCCAAGTTGTAGTTTTCGAAAAACTGTTTTTT. It encodes CASSQVVVFEKLFF.

The rearrangement links TRBV16 to TRBJ1-4, with 10 bases matching TRBD1. V lost 4 bases and J lost 5; bases outside the gene matches: 4. The CDR3 is made up of 15 amino acids. CDR1 is KGHSY and CDR2 is FQNENV in the germline V gene. The CDR3 sequence is CASSPPGQGNEKLFF. In DNA form, the CDR3 reads TGTGCCAGCAGCCCCCCGGGACAGGGGAATGAAAAACTGTTTTTT. Filled out from reference TRBV16 and TRBJ1-4, the complete variable domain reads GEEVAQTPKHLVRGEGQKAKLYCAPIKGHSYVFWYQQVLKNEFKFLISFQNENVFDETGMPKERFSAKCLPNSPCSLEIQATKLEDSAVYFCASSPPGQGNEKLFFGSGTQLSVL.

The CDR3 sequence: CASSSDGVYEQYF. The CDR3 nucleotides read TGTGCCAGCAGCTCGGACGGGGTCTACGAGCAGTACTTC. The rearrangement joins TRBV7-2 to TRBJ2-7; D is perhaps TRBD2 (5 bases). Germline V gene lookup returns CDR1 SGHTA and CDR2 FQGNSA. The CDR3 is 13 amino acids. With 4 bases removed from V and 3 bases from J, the gap between germline ends came to 10 bases.